The 15 T cell receptor beta chains given below trace back to one sample, sequenced in a study of blood T cell repertoires in COVID-19. The data were produced by immunoSEQ multiplex PCR, yet TCRdb's version contains in-frame clones alone and is incomplete. The sample includes more than 100,000 clones, approximately 87% of them seen just once. Sequenced material: peripheral blood. The receptors originated from a woman aged 55-70 years with acute or convalescent COVID-19.

This rearrangement joins TRBV10-3 to TRBJ1-2, with D tentatively TRBD1 (6 bases). The length of the CDR3 is 14 residues. Germline V gene sequence: CDR1 ENHRY, CDR2 SYGVKD. The germline V and J ends were trimmed by 6 bases and 7 bases, with 18 bases remaining between them. CDR3: CAISHPDSFRGYTF. The CDR3 nucleotides are TGTGCCATCAGCCACCCGGACAGTTTTCGTGGCTACACCTTC.

The CDR3 nucleotides read TGTGCCAGCAGCTATACCGGGACAGGAGGTCAGCCCCAGCATTTT. Residues: CASSYTGTGGQPQHF. The chain has TRBV7-2 and TRBJ1-5; TRBD1 matches at 8 bases. Per the germline V gene, CDR1 is SGHTA and CDR2 is FQGNSA. The V and J ends lost 4 bases and 6 bases, in that order; junction bases with no gene match: 8. The CDR3 consists of 15 residues.

This chain connects TRBV10-3 to TRBJ2-2; D unclear. This CDR3 contains 13 residues. The ends were cut back, 3 bases at V and 3 bases at J, with 5 bases in the middle. Germline lookup yields CDR1 ENHRY and CDR2 SYGVKD. The CDR3 loop is CAISDRDTGELFF. CDR3 nucleotides: TGTGCCATCAGTGACCGGGACACCGGGGAGCTGTTTTTT.

The chain combines TRBV6-4 with TRBJ2-1; tentatively, D is TRBD2 (6 bases). V lost 9 bases, J lost 8 bases, and 14 bases lay in between. This CDR3 spans 12 amino acids. CDR1 and CDR2 from the germline V gene are MRHNA and SNTAGT. The CDR3 loop reads CASRLEGDEQFF. In DNA, the CDR3 is TGTGCCAGTCGATTGGAGGGCGATGAGCAGTTCTTC.

The chain employs TRBV19 and TRBJ1-1; 7 nucleotides agree with TRBD1. Germline loops: CDR1 LNHDA, CDR2 SQIVND (reference sequence). This CDR3 is built from 13 residues. The DNA of the CDR3 is TGTGCTGCTAGCGGGACAGCGAACACTGAAGCTTTCTTT. This codes for CAASGTANTEAFF.

The rearrangement links TRBV6-5 to TRBJ1-4; 7 positions match TRBD1. J lost 5 bases, V lost 4 bases, and 4 bases had no gene match. This CDR3 has 14 amino acids. Germline-derived CDR1 and CDR2 are MNHEY and SVGAGI. The DNA of the CDR3 is TGTGCCAGCAGTTCACAGGGGCGGAATGAAAAACTGTTTTTT. Amino acid sequence: CASSSQGRNEKLFF.

The chain is built from TRBV2 and TRBJ1-1; D call uncertain. V was shortened by 0 bases and J by 1 base, with 6 bases between the two germline ends. Per the germline V gene, CDR1 is SNHLY and CDR2 is FYNNEI. The CDR3 has 14 residues. The DNA for the CDR3 is TGTGCCAGCAGTGAAGCTGGGAGGAACACTGAAGCTTTCTTT. Encoded protein: CASSEAGRNTEAFF. Drawing the rest from reference TRBV2 and TRBJ1-1, the complete variable domain is EPEVTQTPSHQVTQMGQEVILRCVPISNHLYFYWYRQILGQKVEFLVSFYNNEISEKSEIFDDQFSVERPDGSNFTLKIRSTKLEDSAMYFCASSEAGRNTEAFFGQGTRLTVV.

The chain has TRBV6-5 and TRBJ2-7, with a possible D match to TRBD1 (5 bases). The CDR3 runs 12 residues. Trimming pared 8 bases from V and 3 bases from J, leaving 11 bases between. Germline CDR1 is MNHEY and CDR2 is SVGAGI. CDR3 sequence reads: CASGRQHYEQYV. In DNA form, the CDR3 reads TGTGCCAGCGGAAGACAGCACTACGAGCAGTACGTC.

The genes are TRBV28 and TRBJ2-6, with D possibly matching TRBD1 (6 bases). Germline V gene data show CDR1 as MDHEN and CDR2 as SYDVKM. This CDR3 has 16 residues. V was cut by 5 bases and J by 2 bases, with 13 bases left in between. The CDR3 loop reads CASSRTRTAGANVLTF. The CDR3 nucleotides are TGTGCCAGCAGTCGTACTAGGACAGCTGGGGCCAACGTCCTGACTTTC.

The rearrangement joins TRBV2 to TRBJ2-3; TRBD2 matches at 12 bases. In germline, CDR1 is SNHLY, CDR2 FYNNEI. The CDR3 runs 20 residues. V was pared by 6 bases and J by 5 bases, with 21 bases of the junction left unmatched. DNA of the CDR3: TGTGCCAGCAGAGCCCCACCGGGACTAGCGGGCCCCCGCGGTGGAGATACGCAGTATTTT. Amino acids: CASRAPPGLAGPRGGDTQYF.

This rearrangement joins TRBV6-6 to TRBJ1-1; D ambiguous. V lost 0 bases to trimming and J lost 1 base, with 9 bases between them. The CDR3 covers 15 residues. Germline loops: CDR1 MNHNY, CDR2 SVGAGI (reference sequence). The CDR3 region has the DNA TGTGCCAGCAGTTACTCGAAAGACAAGAACACTGAAGCTTTCTTT. Protein: CASSYSKDKNTEAFF.

The chain is built from TRBV4-1 and TRBJ1-6; 8 bases agree with TRBD1. The CDR3 length is 17 residues. The germline CDR1 and CDR2 sequences are MGHRA and YSYEKL. J was trimmed by 3 bases and V by 3 bases; bases with no gene match: 7. CDR3 in amino acids: CASSQPNGQGYNSPLHF. The CDR3 DNA reads as TGCGCCAGCAGCCAGCCAAACGGACAGGGCTATAATTCACCCCTCCACTTT.

This clone came up a few times. V and J are TRBV19 and TRBJ2-1; 9 nucleotides agree with TRBD1. The CDR3 consists of 16 residues. Germline values: CDR1 LNHDA, CDR2 SQIVND (reference sequence). V was pared by 5 bases and J by 5 bases, with 10 bases of the junction left unmatched. Here the CDR3 DNA reads TGTGCCAGTAGTCCGCCCGGGACAGGGACTAACAATGAGCAGTTCTTC. Translation gives CASSPPGTGTNNEQFF. The full variable domain, its missing parts supplied by reference TRBV19 and TRBJ2-1, is DGGITQSPKYLFRKEGQNVTLSCEQNLNHDAMYWYRQDPGQGLRLIYYSQIVNDFQKGDIAEGYSVSREKKESFPLTVTSAQKNPTAFYLCASSPPGTGTNNEQFFGPGTRLTVL.

The V gene is TRBV7-2, the J gene TRBJ2-1, with 7 nucleotides matching TRBD2. This CDR3 region has 14 residues. With 0 bases clipped from V and 9 bases from J, the junction kept 5 bases outside the gene matches. Germline CDR1 and CDR2: SGHTA and FQGNSA. For the CDR3, the DNA is TGTGCCAGCAGCTTAGCGGGAGGGTCAGGTGAGCAGTTCTTC. This encodes CASSLAGGSGEQFF. Full variable domain (outside the CDR3, taken from reference TRBV7-2 and TRBJ2-1): GAGVSQSPSNKVTEKGKDVELRCDPISGHTALYWYRQSLGQGLEFLIYFQGNSAPDKSGLPSDRFSAERTGGSVSTLTIQRTQQEDSAVYLCASSLAGGSGEQFFGPGTRLTVL.

The chain couples TRBV7-2 to TRBJ2-2; 7 bases map to TRBD1. The germline gives CDR1 SGHTA, CDR2 FQGNSA. The CDR3 has 14 residues. The junction had 5 bases not matched to a gene; V was cut back by 10 bases and J by 0 bases. CDR3 protein: CANTGTANTGELFF. CDR3 DNA: TGTGCCAATACCGGGACAGCGAACACCGGGGAGCTGTTTTTT.